This T cell receptor beta chain stems from a study of T cells in localized non-small cell lung cancer. Study-level points and caveats: Uninvolved neighboring lung showed the greatest T cell clonality, exceeding tumor. The appearance of a median approximately 57 of the top 100 tumor clones was seen in adjacent lung. In the blood, greater T cell density corresponded to longer overall survival.

Sequencing used immunoSEQ multiplex PCR; TCRdb keeps in-frame clones, though not all of them. This table has about 24,000 clones, 89% appearing once. With 4 bases clipped from V and 4 bases from J, the junction kept 7 bases outside the gene matches. Germline loops: CDR1 SQVTM, CDR2 ANQGSEA. CDR3 size: 14 residues. This clone was found a few times. The antigen remains undetermined. The TCR sequence derives from a man aged 40 to 70 with stage I squamous cell lung carcinoma. Sequencing used peripheral blood, obtained before any cancer treatment. The chain is built from TRBV29-1 and TRBJ1-3, with 7 positions matching TRBD1. CDR3 sequence: CSVGAGGLGNTIYF. The CDR3 DNA reads TGCAGCGTTGGGGCAGGGGGTTTGGGAAACACCATATATTTT.